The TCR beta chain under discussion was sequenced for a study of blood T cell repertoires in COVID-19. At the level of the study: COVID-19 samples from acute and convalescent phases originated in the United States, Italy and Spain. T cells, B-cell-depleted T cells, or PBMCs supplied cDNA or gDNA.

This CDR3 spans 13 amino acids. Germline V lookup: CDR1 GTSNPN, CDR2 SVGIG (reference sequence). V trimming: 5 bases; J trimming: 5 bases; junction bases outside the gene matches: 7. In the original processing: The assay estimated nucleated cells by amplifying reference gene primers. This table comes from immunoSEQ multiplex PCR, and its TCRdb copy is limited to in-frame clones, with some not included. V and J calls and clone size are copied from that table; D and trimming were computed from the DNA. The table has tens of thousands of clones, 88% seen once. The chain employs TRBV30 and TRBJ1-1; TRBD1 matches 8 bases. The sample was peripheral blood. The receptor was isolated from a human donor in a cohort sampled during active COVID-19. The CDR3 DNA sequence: TGTGCCTGGGTCAGGGGGCTCGGGACTGAAGCTTTCTTT. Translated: CAWVRGLGTEAFF.